This TCR beta chain was recovered during a study of blood T cell repertoires in COVID-19. Participant ages covered about 18 to 89 years across about 25 US areas. Cohorts were assigned according to the clinical history that participants reported. Two negative PCRs, clearance, or symptom resolution had been documented for recovered Cohort 3 donors. In the original analysis: Amplifying reference gene primers gave estimates of nucleated cell counts. Sequencing used immunoSEQ multiplex PCR; TCRdb keeps in-frame clones, though not all of them. D and trimming were read from the DNA, whereas the V and J calls and clone size are those reported in that table. Among some 510,000 clones, 88% were seen once, and the ten largest hold approximately 2%. CDR3 length: 15 amino acids. V was cut by 6 bases and J by 1 base, with 15 bases left in between. The germline V gene encodes CDR1 MNHEY and CDR2 SVGAGI.

The chain employs TRBV6-5 and TRBJ1-1; D remains ambiguous. The sequence derives from a woman aged 40-49 years who had recovered from COVID-19. Sequenced sample: PBMCs or T cells enriched from blood (not recorded which). The CDR3 sequence: CASRQHRSSNTEAFF. CDR3 coding DNA: TGTGCCAGCAGACAGCACCGCTCTTCGAACACTGAAGCTTTCTTT.